One sample yielded the 22 T cell receptor beta chains listed below, sequenced in a study of tumor-infiltrating lymphocytes in localized non-small cell lung cancer. The data were produced by immunoSEQ multiplex PCR, yet TCRdb's version contains in-frame clones alone and is incomplete. The repertoire includes 10,000 to 15,000 clones, around 80% of them detected once, and roughly 12% sits in the top ten. The sample taken for sequencing was lung tumor tissue. The receptors here all came from a human donor with non-small cell lung cancer.

This chain joins TRBV5-1 and TRBJ1-5; D call uncertain. CDR1 is SGHRS and CDR2 is YFSETQ in the germline V gene. CDR3 length equals 16 residues. The V end was cut by 0 bases, the J end by 1 base, with 11 bases between. CDR3 DNA: TGCGCCAGCAGCTTGGGAGACGGGCTAAGCAATCAGCCCCAGCATTTT. It encodes CASSLGDGLSNQPQHF.

CDR3 coding DNA: TGTGCCAGCAGTGAGGGACAGGATCCCGAGCAGTACTTC. The encoded protein is CASSEGQDPEQYF. The genes are TRBV2 and TRBJ2-7; 8 nucleotides line up with TRBD1. CDR1 is SNHLY and CDR2 is FYNNEI in the germline V gene. The CDR3 runs 13 residues. Trimming removed 3 bases from V and 6 bases from J; junction bases left unmatched: 4.

The V and J genes are TRBV13 and TRBJ2-3; 8 bases agree with TRBD2. Germline CDR1 PRHDT, CDR2 FYEKMQ (reference sequence). The ends lost 1 base at V and 8 bases at J; junction bases unmatched: 5. This CDR3 region has 14 residues. In nucleotides, the CDR3 is TGTGCCAGCAGCTTAGTAGCGGGGATCGGTACGCAGTATTTT. This codes for CASSLVAGIGTQYF.

The chain employs TRBV10-3 and TRBJ1-3, with 11 bases that match TRBD1. The J segment lost 2 bases and the V segment lost 2 bases, leaving 2 bases of the junction unmatched. Per the germline V gene, CDR1 is ENHRY and CDR2 is SYGVKD. This CDR3 has 16 amino acids. The CDR3 loop reads CAISEPGQGAGNTIYF. The CDR3 nucleotides read TGTGCCATCAGTGAGCCGGGACAGGGGGCTGGAAACACCATATATTTT.

Sample share makes this clone medium-sized. V gene TRBV25-1 combines with J gene TRBJ2-7, with D maybe TRBD1 (5 bases). V was shortened by 6 bases and J by 0 bases, with 9 bases between the two germline ends. The CDR3 has 13 residues. Germline V gives CDR1 MGHDK, CDR2 SYGVNS. The CDR3 is CASRRGPSYEQYF. The CDR3 DNA is TGTGCCAGCAGAAGGGGCCCCTCCTACGAGCAGTACTTC.

This clone came up a few times. The J gene is TRBJ2-7, the V gene TRBV7-9; D gene ambiguous. CDR3 length: 12 residues. The germline V and J ends were trimmed by 8 bases and 0 bases, with 8 bases remaining between them. Germline V gene lookup returns CDR1 SEHNR and CDR2 FQNEAQ (reference sequence). The CDR3 coding sequence is TGTGCCAGCGGAACAGCCTCCTACGAGCAGTACTTC. Its translation: CASGTASYEQYF.

This clone rates as medium-sized (0.01 to 0.1%). The chain links TRBV6-1 to TRBJ1-5; TRBD1 matches 7 bases. Germline values: CDR1 MNHNS, CDR2 SASEGT. Trimming removed 7 bases from V and 4 bases from J; junction bases left unmatched: 4. The CDR3 is made up of 13 amino acids. DNA of the CDR3: TGTGCCAGCAAGGGACAGCCTAATCAGCCCCAGCATTTT. It translates to CASKGQPNQPQHF.

The V call is TRBV7-9, the J call TRBJ1-2; D may be TRBD1 (6 bases). There are 14 residues in the CDR3. Per germline, CDR1 SEHNR and CDR2 FQNEAQ (reference sequence). V was trimmed by 0 bases and J by 4 bases, leaving 9 bases between them. Here the CDR3 reads CASSLARGPYGYTF. The CDR3 nucleotides read TGTGCCAGCAGCTTAGCGCGGGGGCCCTATGGCTACACCTTC.

V gene TRBV7-9 combines with J gene TRBJ1-2; D is possibly TRBD1 (5 bases). This CDR3 spans 13 amino acids. Germline values: CDR1 SEHNR, CDR2 FQNEAQ (reference sequence). V lost 3 bases, J lost 7 bases, and 12 bases lay in between. CDR3 region: CASSFRELGGYTF. Written as DNA, the CDR3 is TGTGCCAGCAGCTTCAGGGAGTTGGGTGGCTACACCTTC.

This chain connects TRBV7-6 to TRBJ1-4; no clear D. The CDR3 sequence is 15 residues long. Trimming took 5 bases from V and 1 from J, leaving 11 bases between them. The germline CDR1 and CDR2 sequences are SGHVS and FNYEAQ. The CDR3 DNA follows: TGTGCCAGCAGCCCAACGGGGTTAACTAATGAAAAACTGTTTTTT. It codes for CASSPTGLTNEKLFF.

The rearrangement links TRBV19 to TRBJ1-5; D is unresolved. Trimming took 3 bases from V and 1 from J, leaving 7 bases between them. The germline V gene encodes CDR1 LNHDA and CDR2 SQIVND (reference sequence). CDR3 length: 14 residues. The DNA for the CDR3 is TGTGCCAGTAGTATCGGTAGAAGCAATCAGCCCCAGCATTTT. Encoded protein: CASSIGRSNQPQHF.

Here the CDR3 DNA reads TGTGCCAGCTCAGATAGGGCCAATCAGCCCCAGCATTTT. It codes for CASSDRANQPQHF. The chain carries TRBV6-6 and TRBJ1-5; D gene ambiguous. The V gene lost 8 bases and the J gene lost 3 bases, with 11 bases spanning the gap. CDR3 size: 13 residues. Germline CDR1 is MNHNY and CDR2 is SVGAGI (reference sequence).

This clone was picked up a small number of times. The chain uses TRBV4-2 and TRBJ2-5; no clear D. Trimming removed 0 bases from V and 1 base from J, with 6 bases in between. Looked up from germline, CDR1 is LGHNA and CDR2 is YNFKEQ. The CDR3 extends over 14 amino acids. The DNA for the CDR3 is TGTGCCAGCAGCCAAGATCCCGGCCAAGAGACCCAGTACTTC. Translating it yields CASSQDPGQETQYF.

The table lists this clone with a count of one. The V and J genes are TRBV9 and TRBJ2-7; D unclear. Germline CDR1 SGDLS, CDR2 YYNGEE. Between the trimmed V and J ends, which lost 4 bases and 9 bases, there was a span of 11 bases. This CDR3 has 11 amino acids. The CDR3 DNA reads as TGTGCCAGCAGCCCCGGACCCGGGCAGTACTTC. As protein: CASSPGPGQYF.

As DNA, the CDR3 is TGTGCCAGCACTCCGGGACAGTGGGCGTTTGGCTACACCTTC. This sequence encodes CASTPGQWAFGYTF. The rearrangement links TRBV6-5 to TRBJ1-2; the match to TRBD1 covers 7 bases. V was pared by 7 bases and J by 7 bases, with 12 bases of the junction left unmatched. The length of the CDR3 is 14 residues. CDR1 MNHEY and CDR2 SVGAGI come from the germline V gene.

The V call is TRBV18, the J call TRBJ2-6; maybe TRBD1 (6 bases). CDR3 size: 15 residues. Trimming pared 4 bases from V and 8 bases from J, leaving 15 bases between. CDR1 KGHSH and CDR2 LQKENI come from the germline V gene. In DNA form, the CDR3 reads TGTGCCAGCTCACAGGACAGCCTATATACCAACGTCCTGACTTTC. This codes for CASSQDSLYTNVLTF.

The CDR3 sequence: CASSQATSSGNTIYF. In nucleotides, the CDR3 is TGTGCCAGCAGCCAAGCAACGAGCTCTGGAAACACCATATATTTT. The chain has TRBV4-2 and TRBJ1-3; D uncertain. This CDR3 comprises 15 residues. The V and J ends lost 1 base and 0 bases respectively, with 7 bases between them. CDR1 and CDR2 (germline): LGHNA, YNFKEQ.

The chain is built from TRBV2 and TRBJ1-5; D is perhaps TRBD1 (5 bases). This CDR3 has 14 residues. Germline values: CDR1 SNHLY, CDR2 FYNNEI. Trimming cost V 4 bases and J 2 bases, with 9 bases left between them. Written as DNA, the CDR3 is TGTGCCAGCAGTGCAGGGCGGGGCAATCAGCCCCAGCATTTT. Translation gives CASSAGRGNQPQHF.

The chain combines TRBV29-1 with TRBJ1-2, with D possibly being TRBD1 (6 bases). The CDR3 has 13 amino acids. CDR1 is SQVTM, CDR2 ANQGSEA, per germline. Between the trimmed V and J ends, which lost 1 base and 4 bases, there was a span of 10 bases. The DNA for the CDR3 is TGCAGCGTTGAAGCTGGAGGGGGCTATGGCTACACCTTC. Amino acids: CSVEAGGGYGYTF.

This clone was detected only once. The rearrangement links TRBV4-1 to TRBJ2-1; a weak D match, TRBD2 (6 bases). There are 16 residues in the CDR3. Trimming cost V 0 bases and J 9 bases, with 18 bases left between them. Looked up from germline, CDR1 is MGHRA and CDR2 is YSYEKL. Here the CDR3 reads CASSQDIGLITGEQFF. The CDR3, as DNA: TGCGCCAGCAGCCAAGATATAGGACTAATAACGGGTGAGCAGTTCTTC.

This clone was detected a few times. The chain uses TRBV18 and TRBJ1-1; D ambiguous. The CDR3 contains 15 residues. The germline CDR1 and CDR2 sequences are KGHSH and LQKENI. The V and J ends lost 2 bases and 1 base respectively, with 11 bases between them. The CDR3, as DNA: TGTGCCAGCTCACCAATTCTGACGGAGAACACTGAAGCTTTCTTT. This sequence encodes CASSPILTENTEAFF.

The gene calls are TRBV9 and TRBJ1-5; D uncertain. V shed 0 bases and J shed 0 bases, with 10 bases lying between them. Per germline, CDR1 SGDLS and CDR2 YYNGEE. CDR3 length: 16 amino acids. The CDR3 DNA reads as TGTGCCAGCAGCGTAGGAGCGGACGGTAGCAATCAGCCCCAGCATTTT. Its protein is CASSVGADGSNQPQHF.